This T cell receptor beta chain was identified during a study of blood T cell repertoires in COVID-19. Study details: Both acute and convalescent COVID-19 samples were obtained from the United States, Italy and Spain. In each case, the material was cDNA or gDNA derived from T cells, B-cell-depleted T cells, or PBMCs.

Per the authors' pipeline: For nucleated cells, counts were estimated from reference gene primer amplification. Produced via immunoSEQ multiplex PCR; TCRdb's table is partial and in-frame only. D and trimming come from the DNA, and the V and J calls and clone size come from that table. The table shows around 230,000 clones, with 84% occurring only once. The length of the CDR3 is 14 residues. The J segment lost 6 bases and the V segment lost 4 bases, leaving 9 bases of the junction unmatched. Germline CDR1 is SGHRS and CDR2 is YFSETQ. This clone has more than one count but fewer than ten. The sample comprised peripheral blood. The sequence was obtained from a man aged 35 to 55 who had recovered from COVID-19. The V and J genes are TRBV5-1 and TRBJ2-7, with TRBD2 matching over 8 bases. For the CDR3, the DNA is TGCGCCAGCAGCCCGGGAGCGGGAGCAGGCGAGCAGTACTTC. Encoded protein: CASSPGAGAGEQYF. The full variable domain, its missing parts supplied by reference TRBV5-1 and TRBJ2-7, is KAGVTQTPRYLIKTRGQQVTLSCSPISGHRSVSWYQQTPGQGLQFLFEYFSETQRNKGNFPGRFSGRQFSNSRSEMNVSTLELGDSALYLCASSPGAGAGEQYFGPGTRLTVT.